The entry below gives a single T cell receptor (beta chain) sequence along with its context. What it recognizes is unknown. This sample is drawn from a study of T cell responses to AZD1222 COVID-19 vaccine. The data were produced by immunoSEQ multiplex PCR, yet TCRdb's version contains in-frame clones alone and is incomplete. The table includes 79,000 or so clones, 65% to 80% detected once. Findings of the study overall: Dominant at 160-218 and 743-854, vaccine-associated CD4 TCRs also spanned spike. Seropositive at baseline were only a handful of AZD1222 recipients.

The CDR3 runs to 15 residues. The V gene's germline CDR1 is SNHLY and CDR2 FYNNEI. V was cut by 6 bases and J by 7 bases, with 19 bases left in between. This clonotype originated in an adult who received the MenACWY meningococcal vaccine as a control. The chain carries TRBV2 and TRBJ2-1; TRBD2 is a possible D gene (5 bases). The sequencing here drew on peripheral blood, taken 28 days after the second dose of the MenACWY control vaccine. Here the CDR3 reads CASRITSGSGNEQFF. The CDR3 coding sequence is TGTGCCAGCAGGATCACGAGTGGGAGTGGAAATGAGCAGTTCTTC.